The clone carrying this T cell receptor (beta chain) was seen more than once but under ten times. The antigen remains unidentified. In TCRdb, the RT-PCR reads were re-called with MiXCR into one record per CDR3 protein. This sample has about 520,000 distinct CDR3 sequences, with about 25% found just once. The sample belongs to a study of response to subunit inactivated influenza vaccine. Study outcomes and limitations: The authors offered the suggestion that each seasonal influenza vaccination recruits few new T cells.

The germline V gene has CDR1 GTSNPN and CDR2 SVGIG (reference sequence). With 2 bases removed from V and 4 bases from J, the gap between germline ends came to 9 bases. The CDR3 is 13 residues long. The sample consisted of CD4+ T cells sorted from PBMCs, taken around 5 days after vaccination. J is TRBJ1-5 and V is TRBV30; D remains ambiguous. The sequence came from a man aged 50-60 years who received an inactivated influenza vaccine. Here the CDR3 DNA reads TGTGCCTGGAGTAATCGAGGAAATCAGCCCCAGCATTTT. As protein: CAWSNRGNQPQHF.